One sample yielded the 6 T cell receptor beta chains listed below, sequenced in a study of vaccination and CD4 T cells after COVID-19. The assay that was used to sequence DNA from cultured CD4+ T cells was the Oncomine TCR Beta short-read assay. From the PCR reads, TCRdb called clonotypes with MiXCR, one entry per CDR3 protein. The data contain roughly 4,000 distinct CDR3 sequences, approximately 38% of them singletons. Specified treatment: roughly 10-day PBMC culture with coronavirus spike peptide pools or control peptides (ViraFEST assay). One should note that the unexposed donor's CD4+ T cells were collected before the COVID-19 pandemic (2011-2018). Antigens for these TCRs are unknown. The material sequenced was CD4+ T cells from blood, cultured in vitro. The origin of the receptors is a human donor in good health.

This clonotype has just a few counts. The rearrangement links TRBV20-1 to TRBJ1-3, with D perhaps matching TRBD1 (5 bases). Per the germline V gene, CDR1 is DFQATT and CDR2 is SNEGSKA (reference sequence). The CDR3 spans 13 residues. Trimming removed 5 bases from V and 0 bases from J, with 8 bases in between. The CDR3, as DNA: TGCAGTGCTCGGGACCTCTCTGGAAACACCATATATTTT. This translates into CSARDLSGNTIYF.

This clonotype was picked up a small number of times. The chain employs TRBV11-2 and TRBJ2-5; D unclear. The CDR3 sequence is 11 residues long. Trimming shortened V by 4 bases and J by 4 bases, and 4 bases separated the two germline ends. Germline V CDR1 and CDR2: SGHAT, FQNNGV. This CDR3 reads CASSSVETQYF. In DNA form, the CDR3 reads TGTGCCAGCAGCTCCGTAGAGACCCAGTACTTC.

V usage is TRBV7-2 and J usage is TRBJ2-1; D ambiguous. Trimming pared 1 base from V and 0 bases from J, leaving 16 bases between. The CDR3 is 18 amino acids. Germline V lookup: CDR1 SGHTA, CDR2 FQGNSA. The CDR3 coding sequence is TGTGCCAGCAGCTTAGACTCAGGTCATGTAAGCTCCTACAATGAGCAGTTCTTC. Its protein product is CASSLDSGHVSSYNEQFF.

This clonotype showed up just a few times. V is TRBV2 and J is TRBJ2-3, with 8 bases matching TRBD1. V trimming: 8 bases; J trimming: 4 bases; junction bases outside the gene matches: 8. The CDR3 is 14 amino acids. The V gene's germline CDR1 is SNHLY and CDR2 FYNNEI. CDR3 in DNA: TGTGCCAGCCACGGACAGGGCGGCGCAGATACGCAGTATTTT. Its protein product is CASHGQGGADTQYF.

The chain couples TRBV7-9 to TRBJ1-1, with 7 bases aligning to TRBD1. Germline V gene data show CDR1 as SEHNR and CDR2 as FQNEAQ (reference sequence). The CDR3 has 14 residues. J gave up 0 bases and V 11 bases, and 9 bases lay outside the gene matches. This CDR3 is CAGDRAELNTEAFF. CDR3 DNA: TGTGCCGGAGACAGGGCGGAACTGAACACTGAAGCTTTCTTT.

The J gene is TRBJ2-4, the V gene TRBV11-2; D possibly corresponds to TRBD1 (6 bases). Per the germline V gene, CDR1 is SGHAT and CDR2 is FQNNGV. Deletions cut 7 bases from V and 6 bases from J, with 13 bases between. This CDR3 contains 13 residues. CDR3 coding DNA: TGTGCCAGCAACAGACTACAGGGAAACATTCAGTACTTC. Translation gives CASNRLQGNIQYF.